One TCR beta chain is described in this entry. The entry originates in a study of blood T cell repertoires in COVID-19. As processed by the authors: Estimation of nucleated cell counts relied on the amplification of reference gene primers. Sequenced by immunoSEQ multiplex PCR; TCRdb stores in-frame clones only, minus some. D and trimming were read from the DNA, whereas the V and J calls and clone size are those reported in that table. Among about 66,000 clones listed, 85% to 90% were seen once. The CDR3 totals 19 residues. The chain joins TRBV21-1 to TRBJ2-2; the table calls TRBD2, which could not be checked here. TRBV21-1 is listed as a pseudogene. The sequence was collected from a man aged 45-65 years with active COVID-19. The material sequenced was peripheral blood. The CDR3: CASSKTPPGPRRDTGELFF. The CDR3 DNA follows: TGTGCCAGCAGCAAAACCCCCCCGGGACCAAGGAGGGACACCGGGGAGCTGTTTTTT.